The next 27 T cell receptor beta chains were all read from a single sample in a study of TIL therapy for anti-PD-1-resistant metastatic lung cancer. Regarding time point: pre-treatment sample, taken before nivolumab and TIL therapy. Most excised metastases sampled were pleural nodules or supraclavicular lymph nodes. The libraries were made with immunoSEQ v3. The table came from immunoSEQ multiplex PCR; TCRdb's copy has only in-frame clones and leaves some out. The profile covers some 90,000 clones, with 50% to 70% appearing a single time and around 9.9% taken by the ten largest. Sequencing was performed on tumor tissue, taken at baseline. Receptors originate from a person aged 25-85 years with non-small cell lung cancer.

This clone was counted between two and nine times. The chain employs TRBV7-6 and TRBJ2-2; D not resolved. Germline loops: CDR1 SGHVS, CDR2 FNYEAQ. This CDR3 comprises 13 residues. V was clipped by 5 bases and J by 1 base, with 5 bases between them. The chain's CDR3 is CASSLRNTGELFF. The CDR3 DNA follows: TGTGCCAGCAGCCTGAGGAACACCGGGGAGCTGTTTTTT.

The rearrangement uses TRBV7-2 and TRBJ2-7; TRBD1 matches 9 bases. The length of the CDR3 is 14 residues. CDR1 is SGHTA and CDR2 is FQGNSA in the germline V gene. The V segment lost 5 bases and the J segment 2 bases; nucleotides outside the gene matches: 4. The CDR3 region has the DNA TGTGCCAGCAGCAGGAGACAGGGGGCCTACGAGCAGTACTTC. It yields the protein CASSRRQGAYEQYF.

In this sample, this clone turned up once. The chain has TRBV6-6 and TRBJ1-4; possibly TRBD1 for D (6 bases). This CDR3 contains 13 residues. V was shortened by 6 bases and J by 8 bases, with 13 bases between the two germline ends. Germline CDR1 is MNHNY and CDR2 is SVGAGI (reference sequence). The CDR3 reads CASRRTAGEKLFF. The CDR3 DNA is TGTGCCAGCAGGAGGACAGCGGGGGAAAAACTGTTTTTT.

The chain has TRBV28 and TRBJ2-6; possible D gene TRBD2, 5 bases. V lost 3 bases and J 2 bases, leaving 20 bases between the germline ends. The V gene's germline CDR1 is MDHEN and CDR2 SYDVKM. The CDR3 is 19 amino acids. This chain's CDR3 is CASSFFGVGQRAGANVLTF. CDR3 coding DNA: TGTGCCAGCAGTTTTTTCGGGGTCGGTCAACGAGCTGGGGCCAACGTCCTGACTTTC.

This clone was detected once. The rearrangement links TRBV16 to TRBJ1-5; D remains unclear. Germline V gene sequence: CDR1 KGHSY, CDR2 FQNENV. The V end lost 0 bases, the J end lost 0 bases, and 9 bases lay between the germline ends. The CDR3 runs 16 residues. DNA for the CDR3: TGTGCCAGCAGCCAATCCCGGGCGTATAGCAATCAGCCCCAGCATTTT. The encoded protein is CASSQSRAYSNQPQHF.

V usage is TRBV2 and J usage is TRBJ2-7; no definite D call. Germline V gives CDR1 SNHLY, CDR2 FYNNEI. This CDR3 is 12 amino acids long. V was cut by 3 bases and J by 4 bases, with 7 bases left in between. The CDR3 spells CASSEQNYEQYF. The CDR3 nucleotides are TGTGCCAGCAGTGAGCAGAATTACGAGCAGTACTTC. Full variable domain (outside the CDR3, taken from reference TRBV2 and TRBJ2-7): EPEVTQTPSHQVTQMGQEVILRCVPISNHLYFYWYRQILGQKVEFLVSFYNNEISEKSEIFDDQFSVERPDGSNFTLKIRSTKLEDSAMYFCASSEQNYEQYFGPGTRLTVT.

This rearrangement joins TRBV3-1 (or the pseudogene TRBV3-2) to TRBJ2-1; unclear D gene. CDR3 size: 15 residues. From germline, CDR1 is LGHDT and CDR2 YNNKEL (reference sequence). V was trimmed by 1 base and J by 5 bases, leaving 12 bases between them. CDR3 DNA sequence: TGTGCCAGCAGCCAAGCCCTAGTGAACAACAATGAGCAGTTCTTC. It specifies CASSQALVNNNEQFF.

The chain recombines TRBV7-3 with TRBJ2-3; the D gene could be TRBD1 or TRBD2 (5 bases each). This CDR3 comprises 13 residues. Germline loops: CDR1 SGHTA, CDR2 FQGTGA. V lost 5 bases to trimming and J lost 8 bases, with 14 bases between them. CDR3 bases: TGTGCCAGCAGCGCCGGGGCGGCGGGTACGCAGTATTTT. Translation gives CASSAGAAGTQYF.

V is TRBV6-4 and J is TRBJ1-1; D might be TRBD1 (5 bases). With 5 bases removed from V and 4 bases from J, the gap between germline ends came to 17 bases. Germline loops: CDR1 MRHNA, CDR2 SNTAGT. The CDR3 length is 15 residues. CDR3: CASSSQPGTITEAFF. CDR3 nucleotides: TGTGCCAGCAGTTCCCAACCGGGGACTATCACTGAAGCTTTCTTT.

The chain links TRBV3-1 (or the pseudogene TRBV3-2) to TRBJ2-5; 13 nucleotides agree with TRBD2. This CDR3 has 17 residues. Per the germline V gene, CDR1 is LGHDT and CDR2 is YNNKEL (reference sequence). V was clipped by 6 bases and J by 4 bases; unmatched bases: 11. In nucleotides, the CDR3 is TGTGCCAGCAGTCAGTGGGGGACTAGCGGGGTCAGAGAGACCCAGTACTTC. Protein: CASSQWGTSGVRETQYF.

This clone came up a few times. CDR3 nucleotide sequence: TGTGCCAGCAGTCGTAACTACGAGCAGTACTTC. Translation gives CASSRNYEQYF. The chain carries TRBV2 and TRBJ2-7; D remains unclear. The CDR3 length is 11 residues. With 5 bases removed from V and 3 bases from J, the gap between germline ends came to 5 bases. Germline V gene sequence: CDR1 SNHLY, CDR2 FYNNEI.

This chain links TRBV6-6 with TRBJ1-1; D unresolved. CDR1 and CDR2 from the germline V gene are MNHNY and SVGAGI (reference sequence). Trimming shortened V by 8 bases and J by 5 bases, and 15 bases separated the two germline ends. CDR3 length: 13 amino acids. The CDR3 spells CASRETVRTEAFF. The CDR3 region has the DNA TGTGCCAGCCGCGAGACGGTGAGGACTGAAGCTTTCTTT.

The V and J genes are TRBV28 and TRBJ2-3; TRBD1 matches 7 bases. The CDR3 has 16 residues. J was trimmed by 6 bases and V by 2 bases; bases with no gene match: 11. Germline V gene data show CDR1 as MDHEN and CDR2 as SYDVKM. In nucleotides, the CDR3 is TGTGCCAGCAGTTTAACGACAGGGCCTGACGGGGATACGCAGTATTTT. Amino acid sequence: CASSLTTGPDGDTQYF.

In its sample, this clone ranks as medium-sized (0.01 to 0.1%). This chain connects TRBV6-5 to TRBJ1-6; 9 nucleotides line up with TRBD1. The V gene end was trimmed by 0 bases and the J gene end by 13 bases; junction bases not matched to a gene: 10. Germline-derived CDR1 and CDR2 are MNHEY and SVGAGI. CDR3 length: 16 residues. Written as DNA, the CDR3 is TGTGCCAGCAGTTACTCGGACAGGGGCGGGGGATTCCCCCTCCACTTT. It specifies CASSYSDRGGGFPLHF.

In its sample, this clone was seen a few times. CDR3 loop: CATSGGGASQPQHF. The CDR3 DNA is TGTGCCACCAGTGGGGGCGGGGCGAGTCAGCCCCAGCATTTT. This sequence joins TRBV24-1 and TRBJ1-5; TRBD1 is a possible D gene (5 bases). From germline, CDR1 is KGHDR and CDR2 SFDVKD. This CDR3 has 14 amino acids. The V gene lost 5 bases and the J gene lost 6 bases, with 13 bases spanning the gap.

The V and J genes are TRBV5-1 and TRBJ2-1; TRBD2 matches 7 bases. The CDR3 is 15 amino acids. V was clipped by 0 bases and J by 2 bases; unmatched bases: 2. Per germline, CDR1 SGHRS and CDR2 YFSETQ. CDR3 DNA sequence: TGCGCCAGCAGCTTGGACGGGACTACCTACAATGAGCAGTTCTTC. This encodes CASSLDGTTYNEQFF.

The CDR3 DNA follows: TGTGCCAGCAATTGGGGGGCTGCGTACAATGAGCAGTTCTTC. This sequence encodes CASNWGAAYNEQFF. The gene calls are TRBV28 and TRBJ2-1, with D perhaps being TRBD1 or TRBD2 (6 bases each). CDR1 and CDR2 from the germline V gene are MDHEN and SYDVKM. Trimming removed 7 bases at V and 4 bases at J, with 14 bases between. The CDR3 sequence is 14 residues long.

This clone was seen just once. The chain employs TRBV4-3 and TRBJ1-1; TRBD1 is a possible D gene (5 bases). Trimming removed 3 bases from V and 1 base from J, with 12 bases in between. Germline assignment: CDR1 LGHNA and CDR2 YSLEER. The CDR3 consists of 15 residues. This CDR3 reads CASSQHRGRNTEAFF. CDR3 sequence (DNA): TGCGCCAGCAGCCAGCATCGGGGGAGGAACACTGAAGCTTTCTTT.

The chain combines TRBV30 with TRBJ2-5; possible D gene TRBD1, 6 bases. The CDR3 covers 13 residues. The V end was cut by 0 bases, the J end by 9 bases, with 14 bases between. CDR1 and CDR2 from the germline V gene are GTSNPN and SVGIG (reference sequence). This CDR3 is CAWSVRSQGPQYF. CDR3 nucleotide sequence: TGTGCCTGGAGTGTACGGTCGCAGGGGCCCCAGTACTTC. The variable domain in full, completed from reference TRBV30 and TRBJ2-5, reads SQTIHQWPATLVQPVGSPLSLECTVEGTSNPNLYWYRQAAGRGLQLLFYSVGIGQISSEVPQNLSASRPQDRQFILSSKKLLLSDSGFYLCAWSVRSQGPQYFGPGTRLLVL.

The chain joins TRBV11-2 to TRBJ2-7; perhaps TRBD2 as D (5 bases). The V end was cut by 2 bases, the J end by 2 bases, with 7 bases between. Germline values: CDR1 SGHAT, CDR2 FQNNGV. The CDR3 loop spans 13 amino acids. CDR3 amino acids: CASSLTGTYEQYF. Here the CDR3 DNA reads TGTGCCAGCAGCTTAACGGGAACCTACGAGCAGTACTTC.

The CDR3 nucleotides are TGTGCCAGCAGCTTAGCGTACGGGGTTGGGGCCAACGTCCTGACTTTC. Protein: CASSLAYGVGANVLTF. V and J are TRBV7-2 and TRBJ2-6; TRBD2 might be the D (5 bases). Germline-derived CDR1 and CDR2 are SGHTA and FQGNSA. The CDR3 covers 16 residues. V dropped 0 bases and J dropped 3 bases, with 9 bases sitting between them.

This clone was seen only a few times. In DNA, the CDR3 is TGCAGCGTTCTACCCAATGGGGTACAAGAGACCCAGTACTTC. It is translated as CSVLPNGVQETQYF. The gene calls are TRBV29-1 and TRBJ2-5; D remains unclear. Germline CDR1 reads SQVTM; CDR2 reads ANQGSEA. Trimming stripped 5 bases from V and 2 bases from J, with 15 bases between. The CDR3 totals 14 residues.

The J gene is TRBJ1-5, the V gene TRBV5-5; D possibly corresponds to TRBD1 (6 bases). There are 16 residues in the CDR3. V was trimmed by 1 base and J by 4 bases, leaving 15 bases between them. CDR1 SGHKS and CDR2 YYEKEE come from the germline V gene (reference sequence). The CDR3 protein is CASSLRQQGENQPQHF. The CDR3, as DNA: TGTGCCAGCAGCTTGCGACAACAGGGAGAAAATCAGCCCCAGCATTTT.

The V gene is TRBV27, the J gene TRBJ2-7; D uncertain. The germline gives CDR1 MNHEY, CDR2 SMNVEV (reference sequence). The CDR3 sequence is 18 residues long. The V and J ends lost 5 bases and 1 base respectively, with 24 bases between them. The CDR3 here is CASSLYFREKGRSYEQYF. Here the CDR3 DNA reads TGTGCCAGCAGTCTATACTTCCGAGAGAAGGGAAGGTCCTACGAGCAGTACTTC.

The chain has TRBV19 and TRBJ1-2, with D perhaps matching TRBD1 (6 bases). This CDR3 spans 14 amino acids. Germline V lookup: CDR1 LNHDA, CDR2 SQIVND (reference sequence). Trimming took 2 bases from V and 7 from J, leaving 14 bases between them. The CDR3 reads CASSISNRASGYTF. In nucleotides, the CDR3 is TGTGCCAGTAGTATATCAAACAGGGCCTCTGGCTACACCTTC.

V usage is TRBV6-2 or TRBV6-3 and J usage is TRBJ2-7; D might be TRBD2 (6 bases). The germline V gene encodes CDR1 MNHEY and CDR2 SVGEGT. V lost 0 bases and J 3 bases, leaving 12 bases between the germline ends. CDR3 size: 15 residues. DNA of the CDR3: TGTGCCAGCAGTTACTCAATAGGGAGGCTCTACGAGCAGTACTTC. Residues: CASSYSIGRLYEQYF.

CDR3 nucleotides: TGCGCCAGCAGCCAACAGGGGGCCCTGGACGAGCAGTACTTC. Translated: CASSQQGALDEQYF. The chain links TRBV4-3 to TRBJ2-7; the match to TRBD1 covers 8 bases. Germline CDR1 LGHNA, CDR2 YSLEER. The ends lost 2 bases at V and 5 bases at J; junction bases unmatched: 5. The CDR3 consists of 14 residues.